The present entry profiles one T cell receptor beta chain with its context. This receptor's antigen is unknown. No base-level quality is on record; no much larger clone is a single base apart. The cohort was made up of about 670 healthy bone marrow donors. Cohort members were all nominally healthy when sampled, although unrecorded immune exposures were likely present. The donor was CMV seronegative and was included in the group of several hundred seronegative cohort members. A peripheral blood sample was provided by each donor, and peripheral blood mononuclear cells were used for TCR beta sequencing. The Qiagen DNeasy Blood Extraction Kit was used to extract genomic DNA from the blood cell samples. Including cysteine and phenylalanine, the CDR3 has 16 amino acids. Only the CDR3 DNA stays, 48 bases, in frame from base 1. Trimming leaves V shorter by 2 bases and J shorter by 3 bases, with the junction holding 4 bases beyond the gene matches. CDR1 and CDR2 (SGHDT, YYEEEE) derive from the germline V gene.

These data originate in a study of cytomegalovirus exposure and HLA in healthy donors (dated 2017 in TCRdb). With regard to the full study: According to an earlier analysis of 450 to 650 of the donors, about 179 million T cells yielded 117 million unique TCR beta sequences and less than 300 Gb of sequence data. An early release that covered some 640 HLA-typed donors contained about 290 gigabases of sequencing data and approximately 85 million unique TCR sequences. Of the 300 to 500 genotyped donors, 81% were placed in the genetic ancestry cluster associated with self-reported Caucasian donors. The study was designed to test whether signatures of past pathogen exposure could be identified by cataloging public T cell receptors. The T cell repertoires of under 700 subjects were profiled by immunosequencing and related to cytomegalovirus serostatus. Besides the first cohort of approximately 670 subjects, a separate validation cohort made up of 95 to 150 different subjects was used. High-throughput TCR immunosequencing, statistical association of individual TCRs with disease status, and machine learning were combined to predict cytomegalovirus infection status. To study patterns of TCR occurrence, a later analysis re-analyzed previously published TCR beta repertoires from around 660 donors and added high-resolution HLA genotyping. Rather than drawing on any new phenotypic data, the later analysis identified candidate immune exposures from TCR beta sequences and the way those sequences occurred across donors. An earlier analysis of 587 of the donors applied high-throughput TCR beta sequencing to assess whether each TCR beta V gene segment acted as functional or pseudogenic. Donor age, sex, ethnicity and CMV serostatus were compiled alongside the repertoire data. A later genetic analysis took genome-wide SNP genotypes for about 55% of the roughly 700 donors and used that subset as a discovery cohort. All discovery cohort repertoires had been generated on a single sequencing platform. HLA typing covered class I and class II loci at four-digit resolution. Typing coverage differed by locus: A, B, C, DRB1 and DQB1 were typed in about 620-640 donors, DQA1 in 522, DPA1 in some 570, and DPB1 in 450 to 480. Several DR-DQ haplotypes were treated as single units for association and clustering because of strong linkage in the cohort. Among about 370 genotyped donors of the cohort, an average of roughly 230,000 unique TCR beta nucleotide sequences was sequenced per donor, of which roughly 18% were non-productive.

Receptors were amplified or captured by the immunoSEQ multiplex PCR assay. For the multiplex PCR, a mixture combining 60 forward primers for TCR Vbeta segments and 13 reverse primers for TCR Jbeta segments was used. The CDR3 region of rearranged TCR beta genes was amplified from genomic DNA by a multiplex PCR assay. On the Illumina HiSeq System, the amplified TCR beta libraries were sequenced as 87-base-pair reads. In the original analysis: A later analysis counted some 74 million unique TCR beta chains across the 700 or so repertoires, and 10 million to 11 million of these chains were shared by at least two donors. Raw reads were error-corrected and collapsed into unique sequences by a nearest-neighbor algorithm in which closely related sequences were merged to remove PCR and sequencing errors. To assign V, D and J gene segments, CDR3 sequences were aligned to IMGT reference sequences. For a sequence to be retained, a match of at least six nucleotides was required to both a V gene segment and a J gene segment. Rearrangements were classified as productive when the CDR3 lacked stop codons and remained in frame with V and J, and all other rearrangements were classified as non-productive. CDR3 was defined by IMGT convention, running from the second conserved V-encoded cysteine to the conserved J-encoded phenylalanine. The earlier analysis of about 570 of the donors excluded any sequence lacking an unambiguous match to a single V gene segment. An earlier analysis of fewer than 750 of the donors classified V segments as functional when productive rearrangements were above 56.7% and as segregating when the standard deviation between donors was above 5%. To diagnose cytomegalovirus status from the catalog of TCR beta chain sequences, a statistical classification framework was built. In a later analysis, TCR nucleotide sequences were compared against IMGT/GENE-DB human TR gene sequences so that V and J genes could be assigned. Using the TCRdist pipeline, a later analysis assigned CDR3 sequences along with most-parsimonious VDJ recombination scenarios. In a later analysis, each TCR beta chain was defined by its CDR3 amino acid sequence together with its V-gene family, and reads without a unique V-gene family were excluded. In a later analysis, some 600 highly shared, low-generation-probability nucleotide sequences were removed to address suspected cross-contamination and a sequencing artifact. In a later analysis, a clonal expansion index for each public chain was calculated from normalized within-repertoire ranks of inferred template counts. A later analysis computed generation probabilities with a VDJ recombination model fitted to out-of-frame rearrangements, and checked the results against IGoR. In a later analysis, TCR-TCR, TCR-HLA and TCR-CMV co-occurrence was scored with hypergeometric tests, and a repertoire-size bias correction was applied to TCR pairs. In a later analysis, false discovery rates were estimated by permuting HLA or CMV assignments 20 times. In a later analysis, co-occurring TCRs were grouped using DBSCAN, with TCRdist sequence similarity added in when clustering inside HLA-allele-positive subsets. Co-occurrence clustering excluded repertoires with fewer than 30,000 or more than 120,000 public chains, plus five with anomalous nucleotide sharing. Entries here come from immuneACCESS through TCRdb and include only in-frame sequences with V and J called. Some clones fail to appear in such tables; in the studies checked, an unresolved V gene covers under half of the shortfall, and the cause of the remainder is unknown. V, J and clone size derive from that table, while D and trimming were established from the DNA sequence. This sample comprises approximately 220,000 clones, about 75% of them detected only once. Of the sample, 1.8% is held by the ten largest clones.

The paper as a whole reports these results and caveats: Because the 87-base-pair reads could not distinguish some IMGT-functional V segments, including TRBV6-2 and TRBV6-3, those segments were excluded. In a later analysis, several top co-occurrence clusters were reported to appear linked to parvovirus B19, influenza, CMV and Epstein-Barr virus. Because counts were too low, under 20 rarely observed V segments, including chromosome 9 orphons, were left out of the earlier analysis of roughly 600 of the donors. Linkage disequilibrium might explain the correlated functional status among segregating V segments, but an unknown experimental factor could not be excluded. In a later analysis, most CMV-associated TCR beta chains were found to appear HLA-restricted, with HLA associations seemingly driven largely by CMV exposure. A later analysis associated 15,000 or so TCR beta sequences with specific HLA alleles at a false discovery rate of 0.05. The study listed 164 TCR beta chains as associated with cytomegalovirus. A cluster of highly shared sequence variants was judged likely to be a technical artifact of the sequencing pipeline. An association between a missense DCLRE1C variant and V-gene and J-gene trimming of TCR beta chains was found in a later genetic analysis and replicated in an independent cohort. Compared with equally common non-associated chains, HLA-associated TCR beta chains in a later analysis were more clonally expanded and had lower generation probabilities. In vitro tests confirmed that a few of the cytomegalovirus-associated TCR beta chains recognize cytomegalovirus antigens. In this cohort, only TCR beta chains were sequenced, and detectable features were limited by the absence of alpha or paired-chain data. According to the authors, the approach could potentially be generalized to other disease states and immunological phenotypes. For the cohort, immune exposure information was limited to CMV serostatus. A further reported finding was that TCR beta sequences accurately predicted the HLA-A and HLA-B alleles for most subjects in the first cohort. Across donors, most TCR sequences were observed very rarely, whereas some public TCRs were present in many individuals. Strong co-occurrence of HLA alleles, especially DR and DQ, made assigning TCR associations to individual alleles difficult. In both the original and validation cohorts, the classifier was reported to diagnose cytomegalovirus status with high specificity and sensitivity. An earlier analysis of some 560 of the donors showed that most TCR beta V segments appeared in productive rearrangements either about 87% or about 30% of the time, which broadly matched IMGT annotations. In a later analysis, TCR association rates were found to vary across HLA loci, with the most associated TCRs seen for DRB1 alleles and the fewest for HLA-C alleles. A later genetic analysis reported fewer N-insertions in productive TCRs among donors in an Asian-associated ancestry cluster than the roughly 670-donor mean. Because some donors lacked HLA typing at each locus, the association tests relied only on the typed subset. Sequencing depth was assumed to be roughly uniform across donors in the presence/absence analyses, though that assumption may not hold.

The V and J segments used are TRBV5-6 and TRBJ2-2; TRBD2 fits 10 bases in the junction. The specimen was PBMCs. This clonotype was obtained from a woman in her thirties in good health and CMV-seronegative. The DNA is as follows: TGTGCCAGCAGCTTTATAGCGGGGGGCGACACCGGGGAGCTGTTTTTT. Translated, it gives CASSFIAGGDTGELFF.